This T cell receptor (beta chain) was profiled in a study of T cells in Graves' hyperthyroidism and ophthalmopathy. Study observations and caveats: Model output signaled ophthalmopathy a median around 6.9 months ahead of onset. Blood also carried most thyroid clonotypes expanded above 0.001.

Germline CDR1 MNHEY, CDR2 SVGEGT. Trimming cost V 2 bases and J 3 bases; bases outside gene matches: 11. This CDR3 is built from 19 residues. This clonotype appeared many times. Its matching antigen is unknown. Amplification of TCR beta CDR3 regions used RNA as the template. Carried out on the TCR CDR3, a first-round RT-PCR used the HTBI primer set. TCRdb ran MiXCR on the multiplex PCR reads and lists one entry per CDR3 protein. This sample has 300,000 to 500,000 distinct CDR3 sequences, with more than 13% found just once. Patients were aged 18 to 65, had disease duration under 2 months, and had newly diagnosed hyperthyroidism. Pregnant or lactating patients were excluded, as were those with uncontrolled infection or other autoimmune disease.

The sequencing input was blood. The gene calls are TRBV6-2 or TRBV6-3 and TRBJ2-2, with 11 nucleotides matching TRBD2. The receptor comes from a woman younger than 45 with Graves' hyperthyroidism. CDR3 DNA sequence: TGTGCCAGCAGTTACCCTACCCTTAGCGGGAGGGAGGACACCGGGGAGCTGTTTTTT. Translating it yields CASSYPTLSGREDTGELFF.